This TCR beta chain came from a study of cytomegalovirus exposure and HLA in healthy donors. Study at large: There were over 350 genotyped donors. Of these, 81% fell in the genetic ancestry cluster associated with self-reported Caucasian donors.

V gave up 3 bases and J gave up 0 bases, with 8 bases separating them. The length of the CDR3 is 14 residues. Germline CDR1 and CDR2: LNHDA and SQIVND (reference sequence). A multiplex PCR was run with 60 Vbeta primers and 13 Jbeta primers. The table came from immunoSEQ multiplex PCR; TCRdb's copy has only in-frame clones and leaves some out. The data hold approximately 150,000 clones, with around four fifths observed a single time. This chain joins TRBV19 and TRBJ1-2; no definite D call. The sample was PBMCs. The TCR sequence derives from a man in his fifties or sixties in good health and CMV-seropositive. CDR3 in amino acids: CASSIGQANYGYTF. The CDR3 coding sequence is TGTGCCAGTAGTATCGGCCAGGCTAACTATGGCTACACCTTC.